Shown below are 19 T cell receptor beta chains from a single sample sequenced in a study of shared clonotypes between healthy human individuals. Some clones are missing from TCRdb's copy, which holds only in-frame ones; the method was immunoSEQ multiplex PCR. The sample yields around 120,000 clones, less than 75% seen once. The sequenced sample consisted of memory CD8+ T cells sorted from blood. The sample's subset: CD45RO+ cells pooled with CCR7-negative TemRA cells. Receptors originate from a woman under 40 in good health.

At least ten counts were recorded for this clone. The rearrangement joins TRBV6-1 to TRBJ2-1; 10 nucleotides agree with TRBD2. CDR3 length: 15 residues. Germline assignment: CDR1 MNHNS and CDR2 SASEGT. J lost 6 bases, V lost 7 bases, and 9 bases had no gene match. The CDR3 sequence is CASTDKLAGSNEQFF. CDR3 DNA sequence: TGTGCCAGCACCGACAAACTAGCGGGAAGCAATGAGCAGTTCTTC.

There are a few counts of this clone. V and J are TRBV6-5 and TRBJ2-3; 11 nucleotides agree with TRBD2. The J segment lost 4 bases and the V segment lost 5 bases, leaving 5 bases of the junction unmatched. The CDR3 totals 15 residues. Germline-derived CDR1 and CDR2 are MNHEY and SVGAGI. The chain's CDR3 is CASSPVAGGADTQYF. The CDR3 coding sequence is TGTGCCAGCAGTCCAGTAGCGGGAGGGGCAGATACGCAGTATTTT.

The chain recombines TRBV7-6 with TRBJ2-7, with D possibly matching TRBD1 (6 bases). V lost 5 bases and J 2 bases, leaving 16 bases between the germline ends. The germline gives CDR1 SGHVS, CDR2 FNYEAQ. The CDR3 sequence is 15 residues long. In DNA, the CDR3 is TGTGCCAGCAGCCTAAGAGGTAGGGGGACCTACGAGCAGTACTTC. Amino acids: CASSLRGRGTYEQYF.

The V gene is TRBV7-2, the J gene TRBJ2-1; D unclear. CDR3 length: 13 residues. V was pared by 1 base and J by 5 bases, with 6 bases between. Germline CDR1 reads SGHTA; CDR2 reads FQGNSA. The CDR3 DNA follows: TGTGCCAGCAGCTTAGGTCGTAACAATGAGCAGTTCTTC. Translation gives CASSLGRNNEQFF.

This chain uses TRBV28 with TRBJ2-2; 8 nucleotides line up with TRBD1. J was trimmed by 1 base and V by 0 bases; bases with no gene match: 1. The CDR3 runs to 16 residues. Germline CDR1 reads MDHEN; CDR2 reads SYDVKM. CDR3 protein: CASSLWDRENTGELFF. CDR3 DNA sequence: TGTGCCAGCAGTTTATGGGACAGGGAGAACACCGGGGAGCTGTTTTTT.

V and J are TRBV6-5 and TRBJ2-7; D may be TRBD1 (5 bases). The CDR3 extends over 16 amino acids. Trimming removed 0 bases from V and 3 bases from J, with 15 bases in between. Germline CDR1 is MNHEY and CDR2 is SVGAGI. CDR3 protein: CASSYSVGPTLYEQYF. For the CDR3, the DNA is TGTGCCAGCAGTTACTCGGTGGGGCCCACACTCTACGAGCAGTACTTC.

This clone was seen at least ten times. Other DNA sequences in this specimen translate into the identical CDR3. The V gene is TRBV10-2, the J gene TRBJ2-7, with D possibly TRBD1 on 5 matching bases. CDR3 length: 14 residues. Germline loops: CDR1 WSHSY, CDR2 SAAADI. With 0 bases removed from V and 2 bases from J, the gap between germline ends came to 8 bases. CDR3 loop: CASSESWGPYEQYF. DNA of the CDR3: TGCGCCAGCAGTGAGTCCTGGGGCCCCTACGAGCAGTACTTC.

V usage is TRBV11-2 and J usage is TRBJ2-7; 9 nucleotides align to TRBD2. CDR1 is SGHAT, CDR2 FQNNGV, per germline. The length of the CDR3 is 15 residues. Trimming removed 7 bases from V and 5 bases from J; junction bases left unmatched: 12. CDR3: CASNRLAGALNEQYF. The CDR3 bases are TGTGCCAGCAACCGGTTAGCGGGAGCCCTCAACGAGCAGTACTTC.

The rearrangement uses TRBV14 and TRBJ1-4; D is uncertain. The V end was cut by 1 base, the J end by 3 bases, with 15 bases between. This CDR3 contains 17 residues. The germline gives CDR1 SGHDN, CDR2 FVKESK. For the CDR3, the DNA is TGTGCCAGCAGCCAAGGTGGGCCATGGGTGGCTAATGAAAAACTGTTTTTT. It yields the protein CASSQGGPWVANEKLFF. Filled out from reference TRBV14 and TRBJ1-4, the complete variable domain reads EAGVTQFPSHSVIEKGQTVTLRCDPISGHDNLYWYRRVMGKEIKFLLHFVKESKQDESGMPNNRFLAERTGGTYSTLKVQPAELEDSGVYFCASSQGGPWVANEKLFFGSGTQLSVL.

The CDR3 nucleotides are TGCGCCAGCAGTGGACAGGGGCCCACCCACGAGCAGTACTTC. Its translation: CASSGQGPTHEQYF. The V call is TRBV10-1, the J call TRBJ2-7; 8 bases map to TRBD1. The junction had 7 bases not matched to a gene; V was cut back by 4 bases and J by 5 bases. This CDR3 is built from 14 residues. CDR1 WNHNN and CDR2 SYGVQD come from the germline V gene (reference sequence).

The V call is TRBV6-5, the J call TRBJ1-1; 8 nucleotides align to TRBD1. The germline V gene encodes CDR1 MNHEY and CDR2 SVGAGI. This CDR3 is 12 amino acids long. V lost 6 bases and J lost 10; bases outside the gene matches: 7. CDR3 DNA: TGTGCCAGCAGATCGACAGGGGCTGTAGCTTTCTTT. This sequence encodes CASRSTGAVAFF.

This chain uses TRBV5-1 with TRBJ2-2; the D gene is possibly TRBD2 (6 bases). Germline CDR1 and CDR2: SGHRS and YFSETQ. V shed 4 bases and J shed 4 bases, with 17 bases lying between them. There are 16 residues in the CDR3. Written as DNA, the CDR3 is TGCGCCAGCAGCCCGGTCGGGGGTCCGTTCACCGGGGAGCTGTTTTTT. This sequence encodes CASSPVGGPFTGELFF.

V is TRBV19 and J is TRBJ1-1; D remains unclear. Germline values: CDR1 LNHDA, CDR2 SQIVND (reference sequence). The CDR3 has 15 amino acids. The ends were cut back, 3 bases at V and 6 bases at J, with 17 bases in the middle. CDR3 DNA sequence: TGTGCCAGTAGTATCGACCCAGGTAATCGCGCTGAAGCTTTCTTT. Translating gives CASSIDPGNRAEAFF.

This chain joins TRBV7-2 and TRBJ1-2, with 7 bases aligning to TRBD1. Germline V gene lookup returns CDR1 SGHTA and CDR2 FQGNSA. J was trimmed by 3 bases and V by 1 base; bases with no gene match: 11. CDR3 length equals 17 residues. This CDR3 is CASSLGHYRRGDYGYTF. CDR3 bases: TGTGCCAGCAGCTTAGGTCATTACCGCAGGGGGGACTATGGCTACACCTTC.

This clone showed up just once. The V gene is TRBV10-1, the J gene TRBJ2-7; TRBD1 agrees at 7 bases. The CDR3 extends over 15 amino acids. J lost 0 bases, V lost 0 bases, and 2 bases had no gene match. From germline, CDR1 is WNHNN and CDR2 SYGVQD (reference sequence). In DNA form, the CDR3 reads TGCGCCAGCAGTGAGTCGACAGGGAGCTCCTACGAGCAGTACTTC. Translation: CASSESTGSSYEQYF.

The CDR3 DNA follows: TGTGCCAGCAGCGTAGGAGCAGCGAGAACGGGAACCGGGGAGCTGTTTTTT. It specifies CASSVGAARTGTGELFF. V is TRBV9 and J is TRBJ2-2, with D possibly matching TRBD2 (5 bases). CDR1 is SGDLS and CDR2 is YYNGEE in the germline V gene. CDR3 length: 17 amino acids. Trimming removed 0 bases at V and 5 bases at J, with 17 bases between.

The V gene is TRBV5-1, the J gene TRBJ2-7, with TRBD1 identical over 7 bases. The CDR3 covers 16 residues. Germline assignment: CDR1 SGHRS and CDR2 YFSETQ. J was trimmed by 6 bases and V by 0 bases; bases with no gene match: 12. This chain's CDR3 is CASSLASGTVAREQYF. The CDR3 DNA sequence: TGCGCCAGCAGCTTGGCTTCAGGGACAGTAGCTCGCGAGCAGTACTTC.

The chain combines TRBV4-2 with TRBJ2-3, with TRBD1 matching over 12 bases. J gave up 6 bases and V 0 bases, and 4 bases lay outside the gene matches. Germline V gene lookup returns CDR1 LGHNA and CDR2 YNFKEQ. This CDR3 is built from 16 residues. CDR3 bases: TGTGCCAGCAGCCAAGAGCCGGGACAGGGGGCCGATACGCAGTATTTT. It is translated as CASSQEPGQGADTQYF.

This rearrangement joins TRBV9 to TRBJ2-1, with 8 bases lining up with TRBD1. Per germline, CDR1 SGDLS and CDR2 YYNGEE. This CDR3 has 14 amino acids. V was clipped by 6 bases and J by 2 bases; unmatched bases: 4. The CDR3 is CASNRQGTYNEQFF. CDR3 sequence (DNA): TGTGCCAGCAACAGACAGGGGACCTACAATGAGCAGTTCTTC.